The table lists the clone carrying this TCR beta chain with a count of one. Antigen specificity is unknown. The sample originates from a study of T-cell reconstitution after alpha-beta-depleted transplantation in children. Broader study findings: Expanded clones from the graft, numbering several hundred, reportedly supplied alpha-beta T cells about two months after transplant. By one year post-transplant, T-cell counts and diversity largely arose from T cells that were newly produced. The study traced high day-60 TCRbeta diversity in some patients to surviving recipient T cells and thymic progenitors.

V was clipped by 3 bases and J by 7 bases, with 16 bases between them. The CDR3 is 13 residues long. Germline loops: CDR1 DFQATT, CDR2 SNEGSKA (reference sequence). The authors prepared the TCRbeta library with unique molecular identifiers. TCRdb reprocessed the PCR reads via MiXCR and lists one record per CDR3 protein. The sample contains almost 600,000 distinct CDR3 sequences, 27% of which appear only once. The rearrangement uses TRBV20-1 and TRBJ2-7; a weak D match, TRBD2 (6 bases). The source material was PBMCs, sampled before TCRalphabeta/CD19-depleted stem cell transplant. The source is a boy under two years old with Wiskott-Aldrich syndrome, due to receive a stem cell transplant. The CDR3 DNA sequence: TGCAGTGCTAGGTATACGGGAGTGTCTGAGCAGTACTTC. It yields the protein CSARYTGVSEQYF.